The 18 T cell receptor beta chains listed next were all sequenced from one sample in a study of beta chain features in type 1 diabetes. The investigators reverse transcribed all of the isolated RNA, so they sequenced expressed TCRB transcripts. Measured with immunoSEQ multiplex PCR; TCRdb has only the in-frame clones, and not every one. Of 130,000 or so clones listed, about 9.7% are singletons. The sequenced sample was central memory CD4+ T cells from blood. These TCRs come from a woman aged 40 to 49 in good health.

In this sample, this clone turned up a few times. The chain carries TRBV10-3 and TRBJ2-3; 9 bases match TRBD2. Germline CDR1 ENHRY, CDR2 SYGVKD. V was pared by 6 bases and J by 2 bases, with 6 bases of the junction left unmatched. This CDR3 is built from 15 residues. CDR3 loop: CAIRETSGPTDTQYF. CDR3 DNA: TGTGCCATCAGAGAGACTAGCGGCCCCACAGATACGCAGTATTTT.

The chain has TRBV6-5 and TRBJ2-4; TRBD1 is a possible D gene (6 bases). Germline CDR1 reads MNHEY; CDR2 reads SVGAGI. There are 15 residues in the CDR3. The ends were cut back, 3 bases at V and 4 bases at J, with 13 bases in the middle. CDR3 amino acids: CASSYSGAGKNIQYF. The CDR3 DNA follows: TGTGCCAGCAGTTATTCAGGGGCTGGAAAAAACATTCAGTACTTC.

This clone was found a few times. The V and J genes are TRBV7-6 and TRBJ2-5; TRBD2 matches 10 bases. CDR3 length equals 16 residues. The J segment lost 0 bases and the V segment lost 5 bases, leaving 6 bases of the junction unmatched. Germline V lookup: CDR1 SGHVS, CDR2 FNYEAQ. The CDR3 DNA sequence: TGTGCCAGCAGCCAACCCCTAGCGGGGGACCAAGAGACCCAGTACTTC. This translates into CASSQPLAGDQETQYF.

In its sample, this clone was seen a few times. The V gene is TRBV7-2, the J gene TRBJ2-5, with TRBD2 matching over 8 bases. This CDR3 spans 13 amino acids. Trimming took 7 bases from V and 5 from J; bases not matched to a gene: 6. Germline loops: CDR1 SGHTA, CDR2 FQGNSA. CDR3 nucleotides: TGTGCCAGCATGCGGGGGGAGATCGAGACCCAGTACTTC. Its translation: CASMRGEIETQYF.

This clone was seen a few times. The V gene is TRBV5-4, the J gene TRBJ1-6; 7 bases match TRBD1. The CDR3 extends over 16 amino acids. V was clipped by 1 base and J by 10 bases; unmatched bases: 11. Looked up from germline, CDR1 is SGHNT and CDR2 is YYREEE (reference sequence). CDR3 in amino acids: CASSLYPDRVDSPLHF. CDR3 coding DNA: TGTGCCAGCAGCTTGTACCCAGACAGGGTGGACTCACCCCTCCACTTT.

The chain employs TRBV7-2 and TRBJ1-4; 11 positions match TRBD1. Germline V gene sequence: CDR1 SGHTA, CDR2 FQGNSA. This CDR3 has 17 amino acids. V lost 5 bases, J lost 7 bases, and 12 bases stayed unmatched. CDR3 protein: CASSPPTGTGGGEKLFF. CDR3 nucleotides: TGTGCCAGCAGCCCCCCAACCGGGACAGGGGGAGGTGAAAAACTGTTTTTT.

In its sample, this clone was seen a few times. The chain recombines TRBV4-3 with TRBJ1-5, with D tentatively TRBD1 (6 bases). The CDR3 has 14 residues. V shed 1 base and J shed 9 bases, with 13 bases lying between them. Germline CDR1 LGHNA, CDR2 YSLEER. In DNA, the CDR3 is TGCGCCAGCAGCCAAGGGGACACGGACCGGCCCCAGCATTTT. Translated, it gives CASSQGDTDRPQHF.

The chain is built from TRBV6-4 and TRBJ1-6, with 10 nucleotides matching TRBD1. The CDR3 sequence is 15 residues long. CDR1 is MRHNA and CDR2 is SNTAGT in the germline V gene. With V trimmed by 6 bases and J by 10 bases, 9 bases remained unmatched. The CDR3 region is CASRREGQGNSPLHF. The CDR3 DNA is TGTGCCAGCAGACGCGAGGGACAGGGGAACTCACCCCTCCACTTT.

For this clone: The junction departs from the called germline gene at one end, perhaps through a read error. The chain has TRBV7-9 and TRBJ2-7; perhaps TRBD2 as D (6 bases). This CDR3 is 14 amino acids long. CDR1 is SEHNR and CDR2 is FQNEAQ in the germline V gene (reference sequence). The CDR3 coding sequence is TGCGCCAGCAGCCAAAATGTGGAGGGACGAGAGCAGTACTTC. Translation: CASSQNVEGREQYF.

This clone was seen many times. This chain links TRBV18 with TRBJ1-5; 9 bases are a match to TRBD1. Germline trimming cut 4 bases from V and 6 bases from J; bases unmatched to any gene: 4. This CDR3 has 14 amino acids. Germline loops: CDR1 KGHSH, CDR2 LQKENI. The CDR3 sequence: CASSQGQGSQPQHF. The CDR3 nucleotides are TGTGCCAGCTCACAGGGACAGGGTAGTCAGCCCCAGCATTTT.

This clone came up a few times. The genes are TRBV18 and TRBJ2-5, with no clear D. The CDR3 is made up of 12 amino acids. CDR1 is KGHSH and CDR2 is LQKENI in the germline V gene. Trimming left V 5 bases short and J 5 bases short, with 9 bases between. Here the CDR3 reads CASSSEAETQYF. CDR3 bases: TGTGCCAGCTCATCAGAGGCCGAGACCCAGTACTTC. The complete variable domain, with remaining parts taken from reference TRBV18 and TRBJ2-5, reads NAGVMQNPRHLVRRRGQEARLRCSPMKGHSHVYWYRQLPEEGLKFMVYLQKENIIDESGMPKERFSAEFPKEGPSILRIQQVVRGDSAAYFCASSSEAETQYFGPGTRLLVL.

The rearrangement joins TRBV4-1 to TRBJ2-5; 14 bases agree with TRBD2. V was clipped by 3 bases and J by 6 bases; unmatched bases: 9. This CDR3 contains 17 residues. Per the germline V gene, CDR1 is MGHRA and CDR2 is YSYEKL. The CDR3 loop is CASSHVGTSGGGKTQYF. In nucleotides, the CDR3 is TGCGCCAGCAGCCATGTGGGGACTAGCGGGGGAGGGAAGACCCAGTACTTC.

The rearrangement joins TRBV18 to TRBJ1-5; D is possibly TRBD1 (5 bases). The CDR3 is made up of 15 amino acids. In germline, CDR1 is KGHSH, CDR2 LQKENI. V was shortened by 5 bases and J by 2 bases, with 13 bases between the two germline ends. In DNA form, the CDR3 reads TGTGCCAGCTCAGAAGGAGGGACGGGCAATCAGCCCCAGCATTTT. Translation: CASSEGGTGNQPQHF.

CDR3 amino acids: CASSARQGADIQYF. For the CDR3, the DNA is TGTGCCAGCAGTGCTCGACAGGGGGCGGACATTCAGTACTTC. J is TRBJ2-4 and V is TRBV6-6; 10 bases are shared with TRBD1. CDR3 length: 14 amino acids. The J segment lost 8 bases and the V segment lost 5 bases, leaving 6 bases of the junction unmatched. Per the germline V gene, CDR1 is MNHNY and CDR2 is SVGAGI (reference sequence).

There are a few counts of this clone. V and J are TRBV20-1 and TRBJ2-3; a possible D gene is TRBD2 (6 bases). V shed 6 bases and J shed 5 bases, with 9 bases lying between them. The CDR3 extends over 11 amino acids. Germline assignment: CDR1 DFQATT and CDR2 SNEGSKA (reference sequence). The chain's CDR3 is CSAPGVDTQYF. The CDR3 nucleotides read TGCAGTGCCCCGGGGGTAGATACGCAGTATTTT.

This clone was counted only a few times. The chain employs TRBV9 and TRBJ2-4, with a weak D call TRBD2 (7 bases). With 0 bases removed from V and 6 bases from J, the gap between germline ends came to 13 bases. Per the germline V gene, CDR1 is SGDLS and CDR2 is YYNGEE. CDR3 size: 15 residues. This CDR3 reads CASSVGEGGRNIQYF. The CDR3 DNA reads as TGTGCCAGCAGCGTAGGGGAGGGGGGGAGAAACATTCAGTACTTC.

The CDR3 DNA sequence: TGTGCCAGCACTGCACAGGGGGCGGGAACTGAAGCTTTCTTT. Protein: CASTAQGAGTEAFF. The chain combines TRBV6-6 with TRBJ1-1; TRBD1 agrees at 9 bases. Germline CDR1 MNHNY, CDR2 SVGAGI (reference sequence). The trim removed 7 bases at V and 5 bases at J, leaving 8 bases unmatched. There are 14 residues in the CDR3.

This clone was found a few times. The chain recombines TRBV19 with TRBJ1-1, with D unresolved. The CDR3 covers 13 residues. Trimming took 6 bases from V and 1 from J, leaving 9 bases between them. Germline V lookup: CDR1 LNHDA, CDR2 SQIVND (reference sequence). The CDR3 coding sequence is TGTGCCAGTAGGCAGACACAGAACACTGAAGCTTTCTTT. Translated: CASRQTQNTEAFF.